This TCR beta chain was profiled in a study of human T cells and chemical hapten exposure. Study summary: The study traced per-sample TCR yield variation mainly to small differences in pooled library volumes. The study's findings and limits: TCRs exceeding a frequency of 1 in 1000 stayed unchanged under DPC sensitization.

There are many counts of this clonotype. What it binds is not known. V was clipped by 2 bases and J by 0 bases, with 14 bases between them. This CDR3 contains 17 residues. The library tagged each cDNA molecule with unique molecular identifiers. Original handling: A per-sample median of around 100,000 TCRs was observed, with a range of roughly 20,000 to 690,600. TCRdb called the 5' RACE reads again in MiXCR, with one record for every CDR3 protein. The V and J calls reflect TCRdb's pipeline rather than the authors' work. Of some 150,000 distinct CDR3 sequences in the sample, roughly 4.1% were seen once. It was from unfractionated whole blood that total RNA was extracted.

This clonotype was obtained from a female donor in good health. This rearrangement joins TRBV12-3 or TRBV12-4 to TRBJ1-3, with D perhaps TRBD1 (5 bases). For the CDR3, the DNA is TGTGCCAGCAGTTTAATTCCAGGGCCGACCTCTGGAAACACCATATATTTT. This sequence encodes CASSLIPGPTSGNTIYF.